The clone carrying this T cell receptor beta chain was recorded at least ten times. Antigen specificity is unknown. This specimen comes from a study of liver allograft versus peripheral blood T cells. Study summary: Comparing T cell receptor repertoires in transplanted livers with those in recipients' peripheral blood was part of the design. Study results and limitations: Within liver allografts, T cell receptor repertoires were reportedly different from those in peripheral blood.

TCRdb called the reads again in MiXCR, with one record for every CDR3 protein. This table has 9,300 or so distinct CDR3 sequences, 16% appearing once. The V gene end was trimmed by 4 bases and the J gene end by 3 bases; junction bases not matched to a gene: 2. Germline assignment: CDR1 SGHTA and CDR2 FQGNSA. There are 14 residues in the CDR3. The TCR was taken from a human patient who had a liver transplant. The T cells may come from the graft donor. V gene TRBV7-2 combines with J gene TRBJ2-1; TRBD1 agrees at 8 bases. The CDR3 sequence: CASSSGQGYNEQFF. CDR3 in DNA: TGTGCCAGCAGCTCCGGACAGGGCTACAATGAGCAGTTCTTC.